A selection of T cell receptor beta chains follows, all from one sample in a study of T cell repertoires in aging, cancer and after chemotherapy. Using its own MiXCR run on the multiplex PCR reads, TCRdb lists one record per CDR3 protein. The table has roughly 6,200 distinct CDR3 sequences, 20% to 25% seen once. Sample: blood. The source of these receptors is a human donor in good health. Each CDR3 is given with its conserved first and last residue. D genes are given only for firm matches. Part of the rows lack a size; the others show once, few, many or a class for expanded clones.

>few|-|TRBJ1-1|TRBV4-3
TGCGCCAGCAGCCCGAGGACAGTGAGGAACACTGAAGCTTTCTTT
CASSPRTVRNTEAFF
>-|-|TRBJ2-5|TRBV5-6
TGTGCCAGCAGCTTGGCGGGCAGCCACGACGAGACCCAGTACTTC
CASSLAGSHDETQYF
>-|-|TRBJ2-5|TRBV20-1
TGCAGTGCTCAAAAGCAAGGGCAAGAGACCCAGTACTTC
CSAQKQGQETQYF
>medium-sized|-|TRBJ2-5|TRBV5-6
TGTGCCAGCAGCTCGAGAATCCAAGAGACCCAGTACTTC
CASSSRIQETQYF
>medium-sized|-|TRBJ1-3|TRBV10-3
TGTGCCATCAGTGAGTCGCCGGGCGGCTTTGCTGGAAACACCATATATTTT
CAISESPGGFAGNTIYF
>medium-sized|-|TRBJ1-2|TRBV7-9
TGTGCCAGCAGCTTAAGAGGGAACTATGGCTACACCTTC
CASSLRGNYGYTF
>medium-sized|-|TRBJ1-5|TRBV10-3
TGTGCCATCAGTGAGTCAAGGGGTATGGGCAATCAGCCCCAGCATTTT
CAISESRGMGNQPQHF
>medium-sized|TRBD1|TRBJ1-1|TRBV7-2
TGTGCCAGCAGCTCCCTCATCGGACAGGGGAAGACTGAAGCTTTCTTT
CASSSLIGQGKTEAFF
>medium-sized|-|TRBJ1-2|TRBV20-1
TGCAGTGCCAGGGGACCCGACAATGGCTACACCTTC
CSARGPDNGYTF
>medium-sized|TRBD1|TRBJ1-1|TRBV27
TGTGCCAGCAGAGGACAGGGATCGCGGAACACTGAAGCTTTCTTT
CASRGQGSRNTEAFF
>medium-sized|-|TRBJ2-6|TRBV19
TGTGCCAGTAGTATTGGAAGCTCTGGGGCCAACGTCCTGACTTTC
CASSIGSSGANVLTF
>medium-sized|-|TRBJ2-1|TRBV27
TGTGCCAGCAGTTCGGCAGGAACCTACAATGAGCAGTTCTTC
CASSSAGTYNEQFF
>medium-sized|TRBD1|TRBJ1-6|TRBV4-2
TGTGCCAGCAGCCTGACAGGGGGCGAGGGTTCACCCCTCCACTTT
CASSLTGGEGSPLHF
>-|TRBD1|TRBJ1-4|TRBV25-1
TGTGCCAGCGAACCGGGACAGGTTGATGAAAAACTGTTTTTT
CASEPGQVDEKLFF
>-|-|TRBJ2-5|TRBV13
TGTGCCAGCAGCCCCGGTAGAGAGGGGGGCCAGTACTTC
CASSPGREGGQYF
>medium-sized|TRBD1|TRBJ2-7|TRBV6-1
TGTGCCAGCACCCCCAGGGGACAGGGTTACGAGCAGTACTTC
CASTPRGQGYEQYF
>medium-sized|TRBD2|TRBJ2-1|TRBV20-1
TGCAGTGCTAGACCCGGACTAGCAGCGCGGGGTGAGCAGTTCTTC
CSARPGLAARGEQFF
>medium-sized|-|TRBJ2-3|TRBV7-2
TGTGCCAGCAGCTCGTTTACAGATACGCAGTATTTT
CASSSFTDTQYF
>medium-sized|TRBD1|TRBJ1-1|TRBV7-9
TGTGCCAGCAGAACGGACAGGGTTTATGAAGCTTTCTTT
CASRTDRVYEAFF
>-|TRBD1|TRBJ1-2|TRBV14
TGTGCCAGCAGCCAAACCGGGACAGGACGAGACTATGGCTACACCTTC
CASSQTGTGRDYGYTF
>medium-sized|TRBD1|TRBJ2-1|TRBV29-1
TGCAGCGTCGAGCCTGACAGGGGGAACTCCTACAATGAGCAGTTCTTC
CSVEPDRGNSYNEQFF
>medium-sized|-|TRBJ2-7|TRBV20-1
TGCAGTGCTAGGGGGGGGACAGAAATCTACGAGCAGTACTTC
CSARGGTEIYEQYF